Detailed here is one TCR beta chain. The CDR3 is 15 amino acids. V was shortened by 4 bases and J by 2 bases, with 15 bases between the two germline ends. Germline values: CDR1 SGDLS, CDR2 YYNGEE. Per the original methods: Amplification with reference gene primers provided the estimates of nucleated cell counts. The protocol was immunoSEQ multiplex PCR, while the TCRdb copy is restricted to in-frame clones and leaves out a portion. The DNA gave D and trimming, while V, J and clone size come from that table. The sample holds around 80,000 clones; 65% to 85% are singletons and the top ten take 15%. This specimen comes from a study of blood T cell repertoires in COVID-19. About the study: T cells, B-cell-depleted T cells, or PBMCs provided the cDNA or gDNA that served as material.

This TCR was recovered from a woman aged 80 or over with acute or convalescent COVID-19. Sequencing input: peripheral blood. The V call is TRBV9, the J call TRBJ1-2; D possibly corresponds to TRBD1 (6 bases). This chain's CDR3 is CASSLTGLGNYGYTF. The CDR3 DNA sequence: TGTGCCAGCAGCTTGACAGGACTGGGAAACTATGGCTACACCTTC. Filled out from reference TRBV9 and TRBJ1-2, the complete variable domain reads DSGVTQTPKHLITATGQRVTLRCSPRSGDLSVYWYQQSLDQGLQFLIQYYNGEERAKGNILERFSAQQFPDLHSELNLSSLELGDSALYFCASSLTGLGNYGYTFGSGTRLTVV.